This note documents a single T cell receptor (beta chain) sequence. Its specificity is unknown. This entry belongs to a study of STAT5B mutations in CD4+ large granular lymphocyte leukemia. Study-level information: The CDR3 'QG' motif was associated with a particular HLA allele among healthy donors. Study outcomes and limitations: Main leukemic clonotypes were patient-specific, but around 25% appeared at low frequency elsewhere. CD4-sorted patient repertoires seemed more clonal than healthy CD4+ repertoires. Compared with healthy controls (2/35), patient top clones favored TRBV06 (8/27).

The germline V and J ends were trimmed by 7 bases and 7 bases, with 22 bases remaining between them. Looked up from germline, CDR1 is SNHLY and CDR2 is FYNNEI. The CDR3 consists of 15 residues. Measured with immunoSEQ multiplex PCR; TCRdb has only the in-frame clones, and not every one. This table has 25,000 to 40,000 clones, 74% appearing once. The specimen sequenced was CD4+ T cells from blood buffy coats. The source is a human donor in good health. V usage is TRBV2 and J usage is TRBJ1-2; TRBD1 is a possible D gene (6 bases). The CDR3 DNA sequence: TGTGCCAGCACCGCCATGACAGGCAAGGCGGGTGGCTACACCTTC. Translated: CASTAMTGKAGGYTF.